The TCR beta chain described here comes from a study of shared clonotypes between healthy human individuals. This clone was seen only once. The method was immunoSEQ multiplex PCR; TCRdb's version includes in-frame clones alone and lacks a portion of them. Among about 2 million clones listed, approximately 95% were seen once. Naive CD8 cells lacked CD45RO, underwent positive selection for CCR7 and left out terminally differentiated effector memory CD45RA+ cells. Sequences were obtained from naive CD8+ T cells sorted from blood. The TCR comes from a man aged 18 to 29 in good health.

The CDR3 here is CASRPGTGDSYEQYF. In DNA, the CDR3 is TGTGCCAGCAGACCCGGGACAGGGGATTCCTACGAGCAGTACTTC. This sequence joins TRBV6-5 and TRBJ2-7; 10 nucleotides align to TRBD1. The CDR3 is 15 residues long. Germline CDR1 and CDR2: MNHEY and SVGAGI. Trimming took 6 bases from V and 1 from J; bases not matched to a gene: 6.